This T cell receptor (beta chain) was found in a study of cytomegalovirus exposure and HLA in healthy donors. Both 60 Vbeta primers and 13 Jbeta primers went into the PCR. Assay: immunoSEQ multiplex PCR; the TCRdb copy retains only in-frame clones and omits some. The sample carries about 160,000 clones, approximately 81% recorded once. On this clone: Its antigen is unidentified.

This CDR3 region has 15 residues. Germline V gives CDR1 LGHNA, CDR2 YNFKEQ. Trimming cost V 2 bases and J 5 bases; bases outside gene matches: 5. Findings and limits, study-wide: In an earlier analysis, about 87% or about 30%: the productive usage of most TCR beta V segments. The authors later found TCR association rates varying by HLA locus, with DRB1 most and HLA-C fewest.

The sequenced material came from PBMCs. This sequence was found in a man aged 18 to 30 in good health and CMV-seropositive. The J gene is TRBJ2-3, the V gene TRBV4-2, with TRBD2 identical over 9 bases. The CDR3 nucleotides read TGTGCCAGCAGCCAAACGCGGGGGGGCTTAGATACGCAGTATTTT. Protein product: CASSQTRGGLDTQYF.